The 10 T cell receptor beta chains below were found in one sample sequenced in a study of blood T cell repertoires in COVID-19. The protocol was immunoSEQ multiplex PCR, while the TCRdb copy is restricted to in-frame clones and leaves out a portion. This table holds 95,000 to 110,000 clones, around 88% found once. Sample: peripheral blood. Source of these receptors: a man over 45 with active or convalescent COVID-19.

This clone was seen once. The rearrangement uses TRBV7-9 and TRBJ1-5, with D perhaps matching TRBD1 (5 bases). Germline V lookup: CDR1 SEHNR, CDR2 FQNEAQ (reference sequence). The germline V and J ends were trimmed by 1 base and 7 bases, with 17 bases remaining between them. The CDR3 consists of 16 residues. This CDR3 reads CASSLVIGGSAQPQHF. The CDR3 DNA reads as TGTGCCAGCAGCTTAGTAATCGGGGGGAGCGCGCAGCCCCAGCATTTT.

The CDR3 sequence: CASSVTSGTYNEQFF. CDR3 coding DNA: TGTGCCAGCAGTGTGACTAGCGGGACCTACAATGAGCAGTTCTTC. The rearrangement joins TRBV6-4 to TRBJ2-1; 11 bases are a match to TRBD2. This CDR3 comprises 15 residues. The V gene's germline CDR1 is MRHNA and CDR2 SNTAGT. Trimming at V came to 4 bases and at J to 2 bases, leaving 1 base not matched to a gene.

V gene TRBV7-2 combines with J gene TRBJ2-7; no firm D call. The V gene's germline CDR1 is SGHTA and CDR2 FQGNSA. The CDR3 sequence is 14 residues long. Between the trimmed V and J ends, which lost 0 bases and 1 base, there was a span of 7 bases. CDR3 region: CASSLAPQSYEQYF. CDR3 coding DNA: TGTGCCAGCAGCTTAGCCCCCCAGTCCTACGAGCAGTACTTC.

The DNA of the CDR3 is TGTGCCAGCAGCTTAAGGACTCGTTACAATGAGCAGTTCTTC. It specifies CASSLRTRYNEQFF. The V call is TRBV7-9, the J call TRBJ2-1; tentatively, D is TRBD2 (5 bases). CDR3 length equals 14 residues. CDR1 is SEHNR, CDR2 FQNEAQ, per germline (reference sequence). The V end was cut by 2 bases, the J end by 4 bases, with 9 bases between.

This clone was detected a few times. The chain joins TRBV19 to TRBJ2-7; D is unresolved. CDR1 and CDR2 from the germline V gene are LNHDA and SQIVND (reference sequence). This CDR3 has 13 residues. The V end was cut by 3 bases, the J end by 1 base, with 7 bases between. CDR3: CASSIWQSYEQYF. CDR3 DNA sequence: TGTGCCAGTAGTATTTGGCAATCCTACGAGCAGTACTTC.

The chain joins TRBV10-2 to TRBJ2-1; the match to TRBD2 covers 10 bases. The ends lost 4 bases at V and 4 bases at J; junction bases unmatched: 4. This CDR3 is 15 amino acids long. From germline, CDR1 is WSHSY and CDR2 SAAADI. Here the CDR3 reads CASSGTSGDYNEQFF. The CDR3 DNA is TGCGCCAGCAGTGGAACTAGCGGGGATTACAATGAGCAGTTCTTC.

The chain is built from TRBV9 and TRBJ1-6, with 7 bases aligning to TRBD1. CDR3 length equals 14 residues. V was clipped by 3 bases and J by 7 bases; unmatched bases: 4. The germline V gene encodes CDR1 SGDLS and CDR2 YYNGEE. CDR3 bases: TGTGCCAGCAGCGCCACAGGGGTGAATTCACCCCTCCACTTT. This sequence encodes CASSATGVNSPLHF.

This rearrangement joins TRBV28 to TRBJ2-1; the match to TRBD1 covers 10 bases. This CDR3 comprises 18 residues. Germline V lookup: CDR1 MDHEN, CDR2 SYDVKM. V gave up 5 bases and J gave up 6 bases; unmatched junction bases: 16. CDR3 sequence (DNA): TGTGCCAGCAGTAACCGGGACAGGGGTTCTGAAATGAGCAATGAGCAGTTCTTC. It encodes CASSNRDRGSEMSNEQFF.

The chain combines TRBV5-1 with TRBJ1-4; D remains ambiguous. The CDR3 extends over 13 amino acids. Germline values: CDR1 SGHRS, CDR2 YFSETQ. The germline V and J ends were trimmed by 0 bases and 11 bases, with 11 bases remaining between them. CDR3 amino acids: CASSLERREKLFF. The CDR3, as DNA: TGCGCCAGCAGCTTGGAACGGCGGGAGAAACTGTTTTTT.

This chain joins TRBV3-1 (or the pseudogene TRBV3-2) and TRBJ2-5, with a tentative D call TRBD1 (5 bases). CDR1 LGHDT and CDR2 YNNKEL come from the germline V gene (reference sequence). Trimming removed 2 bases from V and 5 bases from J, with 9 bases in between. The CDR3 is 13 residues long. The CDR3 region is CASSQQGLETQYF. The CDR3 DNA sequence: TGTGCCAGCAGCCAACAGGGTTTGGAGACCCAGTACTTC.